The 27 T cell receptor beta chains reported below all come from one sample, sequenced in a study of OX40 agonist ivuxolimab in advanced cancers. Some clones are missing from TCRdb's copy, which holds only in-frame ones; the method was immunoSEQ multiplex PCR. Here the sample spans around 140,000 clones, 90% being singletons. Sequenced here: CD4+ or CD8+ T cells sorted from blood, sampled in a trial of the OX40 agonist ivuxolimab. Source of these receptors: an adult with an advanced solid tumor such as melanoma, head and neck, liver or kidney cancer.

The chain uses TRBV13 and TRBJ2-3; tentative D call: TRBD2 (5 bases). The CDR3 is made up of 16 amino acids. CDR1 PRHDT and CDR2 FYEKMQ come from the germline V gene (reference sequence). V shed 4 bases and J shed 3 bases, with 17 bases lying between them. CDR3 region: CASSSPRLPGTDTQYF. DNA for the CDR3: TGTGCCAGCAGCTCCCCCCGCTTGCCGGGGACAGATACGCAGTATTTT.

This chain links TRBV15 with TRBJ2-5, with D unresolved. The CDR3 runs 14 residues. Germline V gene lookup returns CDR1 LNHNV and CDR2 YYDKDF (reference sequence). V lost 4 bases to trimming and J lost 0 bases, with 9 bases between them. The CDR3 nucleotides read TGTGCCACCAGCAAAGGTCAGGACCAAGAGACCCAGTACTTC. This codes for CATSKGQDQETQYF.

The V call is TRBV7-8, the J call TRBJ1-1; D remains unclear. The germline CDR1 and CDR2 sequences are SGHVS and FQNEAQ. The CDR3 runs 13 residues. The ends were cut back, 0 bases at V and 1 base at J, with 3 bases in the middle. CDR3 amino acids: CASSLAGNTEAFF. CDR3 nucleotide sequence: TGTGCCAGCAGCTTAGCGGGGAACACTGAAGCTTTCTTT.

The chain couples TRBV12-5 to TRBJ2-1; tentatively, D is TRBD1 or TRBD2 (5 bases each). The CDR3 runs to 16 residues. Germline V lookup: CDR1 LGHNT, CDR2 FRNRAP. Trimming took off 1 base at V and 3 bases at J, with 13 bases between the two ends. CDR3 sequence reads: CASGLASGTHYNEQFF. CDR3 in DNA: TGTGCTAGTGGTTTGGCTTCCGGGACCCACTACAATGAGCAGTTCTTC.

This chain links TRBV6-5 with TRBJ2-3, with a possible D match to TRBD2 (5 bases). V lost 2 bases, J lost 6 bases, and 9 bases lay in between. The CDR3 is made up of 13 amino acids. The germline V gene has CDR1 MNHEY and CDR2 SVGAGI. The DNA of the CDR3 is TGTGCCAGCAGTTACGCCGGCGGGGATACGCAGTATTTT. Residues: CASSYAGGDTQYF.

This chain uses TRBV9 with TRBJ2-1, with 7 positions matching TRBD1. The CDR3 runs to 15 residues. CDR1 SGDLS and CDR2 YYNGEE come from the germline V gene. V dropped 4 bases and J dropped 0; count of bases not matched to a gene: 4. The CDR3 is CASSPQGSSYNEQFF. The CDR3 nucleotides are TGTGCCAGCAGCCCACAGGGGAGCTCCTACAATGAGCAGTTCTTC.

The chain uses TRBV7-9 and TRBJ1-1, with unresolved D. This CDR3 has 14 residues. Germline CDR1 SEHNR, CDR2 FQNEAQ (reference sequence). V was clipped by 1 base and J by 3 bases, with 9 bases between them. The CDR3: CASSLGNYYTEAFF. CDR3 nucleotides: TGTGCCAGCAGCTTAGGGAACTACTACACTGAAGCTTTCTTT.

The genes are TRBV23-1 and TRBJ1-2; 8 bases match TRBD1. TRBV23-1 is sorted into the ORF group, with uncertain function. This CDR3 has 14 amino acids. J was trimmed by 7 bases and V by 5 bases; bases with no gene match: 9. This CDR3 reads CASSSFPGQVGYTF. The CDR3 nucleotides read TGCGCCAGCAGTTCCTTCCCGGGACAGGTTGGCTACACCTTC.

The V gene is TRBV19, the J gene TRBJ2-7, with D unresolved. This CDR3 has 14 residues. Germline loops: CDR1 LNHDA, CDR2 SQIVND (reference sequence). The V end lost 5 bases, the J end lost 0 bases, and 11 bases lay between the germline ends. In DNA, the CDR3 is TGTGCCAGTAGTTTTCGCAGACTCTCCTACGAGCAGTACTTC. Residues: CASSFRRLSYEQYF.

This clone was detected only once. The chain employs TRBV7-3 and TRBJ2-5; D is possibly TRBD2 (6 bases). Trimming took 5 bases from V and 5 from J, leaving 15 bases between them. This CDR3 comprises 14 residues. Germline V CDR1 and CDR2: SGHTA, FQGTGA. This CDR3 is CASSPSGVGETQYF. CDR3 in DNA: TGTGCCAGCAGCCCGTCGGGAGTAGGCGAGACCCAGTACTTC.

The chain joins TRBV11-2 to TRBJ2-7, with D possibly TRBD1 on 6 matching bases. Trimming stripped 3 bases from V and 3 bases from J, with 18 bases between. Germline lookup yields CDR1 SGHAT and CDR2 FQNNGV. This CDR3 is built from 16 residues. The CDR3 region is CASSFISTGNNYEQYF. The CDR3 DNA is TGTGCCAGCAGCTTTATAAGTACAGGGAACAACTACGAGCAGTACTTC.

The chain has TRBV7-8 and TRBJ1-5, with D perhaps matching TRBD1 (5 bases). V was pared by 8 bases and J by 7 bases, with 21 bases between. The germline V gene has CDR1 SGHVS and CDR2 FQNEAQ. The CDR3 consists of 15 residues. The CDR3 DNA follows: TGTGCCAGCTCAAGGGGAGGGAAAGGCGGACAGCCCCAGCATTTT. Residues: CASSRGGKGGQPQHF.

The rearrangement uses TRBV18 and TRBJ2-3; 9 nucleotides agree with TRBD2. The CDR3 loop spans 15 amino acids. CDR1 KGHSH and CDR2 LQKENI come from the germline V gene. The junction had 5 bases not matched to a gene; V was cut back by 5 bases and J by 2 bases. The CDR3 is CASSRTSVDTDTQYF. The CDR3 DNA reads TGTGCCAGCTCAAGGACTAGCGTTGACACAGATACGCAGTATTTT.

As DNA, the CDR3 is TGTGCCAGCAGCAAGAACAGGGGAAACACCGGGGAGCTGTTTTTT. Translation: CASSKNRGNTGELFF. V gene TRBV6-5 combines with J gene TRBJ2-2; 7 bases agree with TRBD1. The germline CDR1 and CDR2 sequences are MNHEY and SVGAGI. V lost 6 bases to trimming and J lost 2 bases; unmatched junction nucleotides: 6. The CDR3 extends over 15 amino acids.

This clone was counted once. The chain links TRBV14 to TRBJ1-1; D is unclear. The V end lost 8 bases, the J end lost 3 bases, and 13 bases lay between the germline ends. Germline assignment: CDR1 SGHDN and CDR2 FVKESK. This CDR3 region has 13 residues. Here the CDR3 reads CASGADGHTEAFF. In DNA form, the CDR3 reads TGTGCCAGCGGAGCGGACGGACACACTGAAGCTTTCTTT.

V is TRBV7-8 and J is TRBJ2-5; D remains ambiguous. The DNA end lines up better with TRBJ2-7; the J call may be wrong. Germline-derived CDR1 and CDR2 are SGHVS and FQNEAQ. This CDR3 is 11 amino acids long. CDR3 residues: CASSLVGEQYF. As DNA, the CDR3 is TGTGCCAGCAGCTTAGTTGGCGAGCAGTACTTC.

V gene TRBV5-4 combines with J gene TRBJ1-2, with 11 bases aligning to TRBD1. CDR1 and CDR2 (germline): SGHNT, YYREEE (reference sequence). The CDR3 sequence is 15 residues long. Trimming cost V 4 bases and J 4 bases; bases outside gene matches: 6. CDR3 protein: CASSAAGTGGYGYTF. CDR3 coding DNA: TGTGCCAGCAGCGCTGCCGGGACAGGGGGCTATGGCTACACCTTC.

The CDR3 region is CASTLLVRGMNTEAFF. The CDR3 bases are TGTGCCAGCACCCTACTAGTGAGGGGCATGAACACTGAAGCTTTCTTT. V is TRBV28 and J is TRBJ1-1; possible D gene TRBD1, 5 bases. With 7 bases removed from V and 0 bases from J, the gap between germline ends came to 18 bases. Per the germline V gene, CDR1 is MDHEN and CDR2 is SYDVKM. This CDR3 has 16 residues.

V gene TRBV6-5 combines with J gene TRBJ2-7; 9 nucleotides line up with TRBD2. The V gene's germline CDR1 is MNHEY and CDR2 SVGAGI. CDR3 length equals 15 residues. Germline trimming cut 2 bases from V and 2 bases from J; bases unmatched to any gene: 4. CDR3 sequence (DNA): TGTGCCAGCAGTTACGGGCTAGCGGGGCCCTACGAGCAGTACTTC. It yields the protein CASSYGLAGPYEQYF.

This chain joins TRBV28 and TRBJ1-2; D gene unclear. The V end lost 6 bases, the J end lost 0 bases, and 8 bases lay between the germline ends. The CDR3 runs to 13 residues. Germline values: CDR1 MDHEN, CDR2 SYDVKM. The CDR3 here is CASRGGANYGYTF. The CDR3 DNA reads TGTGCCAGCAGGGGCGGCGCTAACTATGGCTACACCTTC.

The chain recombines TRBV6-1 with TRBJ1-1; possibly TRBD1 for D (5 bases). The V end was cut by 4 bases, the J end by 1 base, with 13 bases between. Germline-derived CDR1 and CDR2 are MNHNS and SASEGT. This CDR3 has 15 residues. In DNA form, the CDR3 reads TGTGCCAGCAGTGGGCCAGGGACTGCGAACACTGAAGCTTTCTTT. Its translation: CASSGPGTANTEAFF.

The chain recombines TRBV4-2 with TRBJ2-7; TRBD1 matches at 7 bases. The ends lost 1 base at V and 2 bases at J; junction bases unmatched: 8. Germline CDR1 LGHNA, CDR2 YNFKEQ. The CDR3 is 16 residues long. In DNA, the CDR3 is TGTGCCAGCAGCCAAGGGGGGCTCACAGGGGCCTACGAGCAGTACTTC. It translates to CASSQGGLTGAYEQYF.

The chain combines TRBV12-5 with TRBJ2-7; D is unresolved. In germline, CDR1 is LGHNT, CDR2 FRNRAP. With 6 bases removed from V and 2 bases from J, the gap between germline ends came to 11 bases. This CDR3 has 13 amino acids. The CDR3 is CASGLAETYEQYF. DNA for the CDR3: TGTGCTAGTGGACTCGCCGAGACCTACGAGCAGTACTTC. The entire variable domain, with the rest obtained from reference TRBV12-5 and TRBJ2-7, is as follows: DARVTQTPRHKVTEMGQEVTMRCQPILGHNTVFWYRQTMMQGLELLAYFRNRAPLDDSGMPKDRFSAEMPDATLATLKIQPSEPRDSAVYFCASGLAETYEQYFGPGTRLTVT.

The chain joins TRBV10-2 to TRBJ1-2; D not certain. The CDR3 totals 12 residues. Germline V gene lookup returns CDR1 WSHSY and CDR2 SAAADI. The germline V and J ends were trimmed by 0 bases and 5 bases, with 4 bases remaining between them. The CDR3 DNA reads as TGCGCCAGCAGTGAGTCAGGTTATGGCTACACCTTC. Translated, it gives CASSESGYGYTF.

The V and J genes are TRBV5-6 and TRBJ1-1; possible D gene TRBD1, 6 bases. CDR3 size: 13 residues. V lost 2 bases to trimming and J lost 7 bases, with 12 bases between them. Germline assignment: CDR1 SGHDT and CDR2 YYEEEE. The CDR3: CASSLGGTLEAFF. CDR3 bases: TGTGCCAGCAGCTTAGGGGGGACCCTTGAAGCTTTCTTT.

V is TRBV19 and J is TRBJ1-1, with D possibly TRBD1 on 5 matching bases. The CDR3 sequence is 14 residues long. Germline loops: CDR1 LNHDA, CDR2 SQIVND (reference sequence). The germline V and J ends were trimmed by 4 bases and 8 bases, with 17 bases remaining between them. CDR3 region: CASSRRGPGSEAFF. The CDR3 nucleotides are TGTGCCAGTAGTAGAAGGGGACCAGGGTCGGAAGCTTTCTTT.

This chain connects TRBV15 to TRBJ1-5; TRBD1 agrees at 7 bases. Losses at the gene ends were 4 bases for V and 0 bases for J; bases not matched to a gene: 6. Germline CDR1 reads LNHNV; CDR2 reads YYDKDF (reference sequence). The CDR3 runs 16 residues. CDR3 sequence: CATSKGQSHSNQPQHF. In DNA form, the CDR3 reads TGTGCCACCAGCAAGGGACAGAGTCATAGCAATCAGCCCCAGCATTTT.